These 11 T cell receptor beta chains were sequenced from one sample in a study of blood T cell repertoires in COVID-19. Using immunoSEQ multiplex PCR, the repertoire was profiled, and TCRdb retains in-frame clones only, with some absent. The sample consists of 250,000 to 300,000 clones, 88% of them appearing once. The sequenced material came from peripheral blood. These receptors originate from a woman aged 25 to 39 with COVID-19, enrolled during active disease.

The V call is TRBV2, the J call TRBJ2-1; D may be TRBD2 (5 bases). The germline V and J ends were trimmed by 5 bases and 2 bases, with 7 bases remaining between them. Germline V gene sequence: CDR1 SNHLY, CDR2 FYNNEI. The CDR3 has 13 amino acids. The DNA of the CDR3 is TGTGCCAGCAGTTCCGGGACCTACAATGAGCAGTTCTTC. Translation gives CASSSGTYNEQFF.

The chain uses TRBV28 and TRBJ1-1; the match to TRBD1 covers 9 bases. The CDR3 loop spans 13 amino acids. Germline CDR1 and CDR2: MDHEN and SYDVKM. J gave up 4 bases and V 7 bases, and 4 bases lay outside the gene matches. CDR3 DNA sequence: TGTGCCAGCATTGGGACAGGGAGCACTGAAGCTTTCTTT. Translating gives CASIGTGSTEAFF.

This clone is a singleton in its sample. The chain uses TRBV3-1 (or the pseudogene TRBV3-2) and TRBJ1-6, with TRBD1 identical over 7 bases. Germline V gene sequence: CDR1 LGHDT, CDR2 YNNKEL (reference sequence). This CDR3 comprises 15 residues. Trimming at V came to 4 bases and at J to 6 bases, leaving 6 bases not matched to a gene. The CDR3 DNA sequence: TGTGCCAGCAGCCCCGGACAGGCTTTTAATTCACCCCTCCACTTT. Translation: CASSPGQAFNSPLHF.

The chain uses TRBV15 and TRBJ2-3, with D possibly TRBD2 on 7 matching bases. This CDR3 is 16 amino acids long. V was shortened by 5 bases and J by 5 bases, with 20 bases between the two germline ends. Per the germline V gene, CDR1 is LNHNV and CDR2 is YYDKDF (reference sequence). This chain's CDR3 is CATSQRGGAVVDTQYF. As DNA, the CDR3 is TGTGCCACCAGCCAGAGGGGGGGCGCGGTTGTAGATACGCAGTATTTT.

The V gene is TRBV10-1, the J gene TRBJ2-7, with TRBD2 identical over 7 bases. Germline V CDR1 and CDR2: WNHNN, SYGVQD (reference sequence). The CDR3 sequence is 14 residues long. V dropped 4 bases and J dropped 4; count of bases not matched to a gene: 7. CDR3 sequence reads: CASSVGLGFYEQYF. The CDR3 DNA reads as TGCGCCAGCAGTGTAGGACTAGGATTTTACGAGCAGTACTTC.

The chain links TRBV25-1 to TRBJ1-2, with no clear D. This CDR3 is built from 15 residues. V shed 2 bases and J shed 5 bases, with 15 bases lying between them. Germline V lookup: CDR1 MGHDK, CDR2 SYGVNS. The CDR3 reads CASSEPAPRGYGYTF. CDR3 in DNA: TGTGCCAGCAGTGAACCCGCCCCGCGCGGTTATGGCTACACCTTC.

This chain uses TRBV20-1 with TRBJ2-5; weak D call: TRBD2 (6 bases). With 4 bases removed from V and 10 bases from J, the gap between germline ends came to 13 bases. Germline V lookup: CDR1 DFQATT, CDR2 SNEGSKA (reference sequence). CDR3 size: 11 residues. The CDR3 nucleotides read TGCAGTGCTACAGGGAGGAGAGGCCAGTACTTC. Translating it yields CSATGRRGQYF.

The DNA of the CDR3 is TGTGCCATCAGTGTGGGGACAGGGAGGGACACTGAAGCTTTCTTT. It is translated as CAISVGTGRDTEAFF. The chain couples TRBV10-3 to TRBJ1-1, with 9 bases lining up with TRBD1. The germline gives CDR1 ENHRY, CDR2 SYGVKD. CDR3 length equals 15 residues. The junction had 6 bases not matched to a gene; V was cut back by 4 bases and J by 3 bases.

This clone was seen a single time. The chain employs TRBV9 and TRBJ2-5, with TRBD1 as a possible D gene (5 bases). This CDR3 comprises 13 residues. From germline, CDR1 is SGDLS and CDR2 YYNGEE. V lost 5 bases to trimming and J lost 5 bases, with 13 bases between them. The CDR3 loop is CASSTGSLETQYF. CDR3 coding DNA: TGTGCCAGCAGTACAGGTTCCCTGGAGACCCAGTACTTC.

V is TRBV3-1 (or the pseudogene TRBV3-2) and J is TRBJ2-1; D gene ambiguous. CDR1 and CDR2 from the germline V gene are LGHDT and YNNKEL (reference sequence). With 2 bases removed from V and 0 bases from J, the gap between germline ends came to 8 bases. This CDR3 region has 15 residues. The CDR3 sequence: CASSQPERSYNEQFF. CDR3 nucleotides: TGTGCCAGCAGCCAACCCGAGCGCTCCTACAATGAGCAGTTCTTC.

This clone was picked up one time. This rearrangement joins TRBV7-3 to TRBJ1-2, with D possibly TRBD1 on 6 matching bases. CDR1 and CDR2 (germline): SGHTA, FQGTGA. The CDR3 is made up of 16 amino acids. Trimming removed 5 bases at V and 3 bases at J, with 19 bases between. Here the CDR3 reads CASSPAGGLGDYGYTF. CDR3 DNA sequence: TGTGCCAGCAGCCCCGCGGGGGGGCTGGGGGACTATGGCTACACCTTC.